This is a list of T cell receptor beta chains from one sample in a study of CXCR3-negative and CXCR3-positive naive CD8 T cells. TCRdb reprocessed the 5' RACE reads and keeps a single row for each CDR3 protein, giving no DNA. The sample totals fewer than 55,000 distinct CDR3 sequences. The sequenced material came from naive CXCR3- CD8+ T cells from blood. The source is a human donor in good health. Some clones in this sample may be carry-over from other donors' samples. The CDR3 runs from the conserved cysteine through the conserved F or W. Fields, in order: J gene, clone size, V gene, CDR3 protein. The size entry is marked missing in some rows and otherwise reads once, few, many or a size class.

>TRBJ2-1|NA|TRBV29-1
CSVEGTRFTSEQFF
>TRBJ1-2|NA|TRBV28
CASSLYSADGYTF
>TRBJ1-1|NA|TRBV4-2
CASSTQTGGFDAEAFF
>TRBJ2-3|NA|TRBV6-6
CASSSGSTDTQYF
>TRBJ1-1|NA|TRBV15
CATSSGWGGTEAFF
>TRBJ2-5|NA|TRBV7-6
CASRTTRALGEAQYF
>TRBJ2-1|NA|TRBV20-1
CSANQLAGGLGEQFF
>TRBJ1-1|NA|TRBV6-5
CASSYEGEAFF
>TRBJ2-7|NA|TRBV6-2/TRBV6-3
CASSYPGTDEQYF
>TRBJ2-3|NA|TRBV29-1
CSVEARTDVYSTDTQYF
>TRBJ1-3|NA|TRBV12-3/TRBV12-4
CASSLVGAGNTIYF
>TRBJ2-7|NA|TRBV5-1
CASSLDGQGSYEQYF
>TRBJ2-5|NA|TRBV29-1
CSVEFWGPEAQYF
>TRBJ1-5|NA|TRBV4-3
CASSQDLGSGNQPQHF
>TRBJ2-2|NA|TRBV29-1
CSVPSASNTGELFF
>TRBJ1-4|NA|TRBV27
CASSLRWGGREKLFF
>TRBJ2-1|NA|TRBV28
CASSRGSEQFF
>TRBJ2-7|NA|TRBV6-6
CASSYLPKRGDEAYEQYF
>TRBJ1-1|NA|TRBV28
CASTPFGVGTEAFF
>TRBJ2-3|NA|TRBV6-5
CASRLTSGGRSNDTQYF
>TRBJ2-5|NA|TRBV12-3/TRBV12-4
CASSFGGNSQETQYF
>TRBJ2-1|NA|TRBV7-9
CASSLGAGDEQFF
>TRBJ1-6|NA|TRBV15
CATSGTLLVSPLHF
>TRBJ1-5|NA|TRBV28
CASTQGTGEDQPQHF
>TRBJ2-1|NA|TRBV7-2
CASKPSPGEQFF
>TRBJ1-1|NA|TRBV28
CASNYQQNTEAFF
>TRBJ2-7|NA|TRBV15
CATSLARSSYEQYF
>TRBJ2-7|NA|TRBV19
CASSTGQGVFEQYF
>TRBJ2-7|NA|TRBV5-1
CASSPGVGGYEQYF
>TRBJ2-1|NA|TRBV5-1
CASSFEVPGPYNEQFF
>TRBJ2-1|NA|TRBV6-5
CASSSLKGGNEQFF
>TRBJ2-1|NA|TRBV11-3
CASSLEYNEQFF
>TRBJ2-5|NA|TRBV6-6
CASSYRLAGAAPEETQYF
>TRBJ1-6|NA|TRBV5-1
CASSPTGENSPLHF
>TRBJ2-1|NA|TRBV2
CASSEMLAGYNEQFF
>TRBJ2-4|NA|TRBV5-6
CASSLGGGKNIQYF
>TRBJ2-2|medium-sized|TRBV27
CASSSRGLAGGPGTGELFF
>TRBJ2-7|NA|TRBV21-1
CASTPTGSDEQYF
>TRBJ1-1|NA|TRBV5-4
CASSETGGDTEAFF
>TRBJ1-6|NA|TRBV4-3
CASSQDRVNSNSPLHF
>TRBJ2-2|NA|TRBV29-1
CSVRTSGIAGELFF